Presented here are 19 T cell receptor beta chains from one specimen sequenced in a study of graft-versus-host responses after intestinal transplantation. No antigen has been assigned to these receptors. Here immunoSEQ multiplex PCR was the method, and the copy in TCRdb shows in-frame clones only, minus some. The sample holds about 90,000 clones, around nine tenths seen once. Material: unstimulated CD4+ T cells sorted from spleen or lymph node cells, obtained before intestinal transplant. Receptors originate from a human donor who received an intestinal transplant.

This chain uses TRBV6-5 with TRBJ2-2; no clear D. V lost 0 bases and J lost 4, with 9 bases in between. CDR1 is MNHEY, CDR2 SVGAGI, per germline. This CDR3 is 15 amino acids long. CDR3 sequence reads: CASSYSELATGELFF. CDR3 bases: TGTGCCAGCAGTTACTCGGAACTTGCCACCGGGGAGCTGTTTTTT.

The chain joins TRBV30 to TRBJ2-2; 8 nucleotides line up with TRBD2. With 3 bases clipped from V and 8 bases from J, the junction kept 8 bases outside the gene matches. In germline, CDR1 is GTSNPN, CDR2 SVGIG (reference sequence). The CDR3 sequence is 14 residues long. The CDR3 DNA reads as TGTGCCTGGAGAAGGAGGCGGGAGGCAGGGGAGCTGTTTTTT. This codes for CAWRRRREAGELFF.

The V gene is TRBV7-9, the J gene TRBJ1-5; TRBD1 matches 10 bases. V lost 1 base and J lost 9; bases outside the gene matches: 0. The CDR3 loop spans 13 amino acids. Germline CDR1 SEHNR, CDR2 FQNEAQ (reference sequence). The CDR3 nucleotides are TGTGCCAGCAGCTTAGGGACAGGGGGGCCCCAGCATTTT. It specifies CASSLGTGGPQHF.

The chain couples TRBV9 to TRBJ1-1; D uncertain. The CDR3 is made up of 13 amino acids. V shed 6 bases and J shed 3 bases, with 12 bases lying between them. Germline V CDR1 and CDR2: SGDLS, YYNGEE. CDR3 region: CASTPLRDTEAFF. DNA of the CDR3: TGTGCCAGCACCCCATTGAGGGACACTGAAGCTTTCTTT.

The chain employs TRBV5-4 and TRBJ2-7; no firm D call. This CDR3 comprises 14 residues. V lost 0 bases and J 4 bases, leaving 11 bases between the germline ends. Germline V lookup: CDR1 SGHNT, CDR2 YYREEE (reference sequence). The CDR3 nucleotides are TGTGCCAGCAGCTTGGGGGTAGTCGAATACGAGCAGTACTTC. Its translation is CASSLGVVEYEQYF.

This rearrangement joins TRBV6-1 to TRBJ2-3; either TRBD1 or TRBD2 may supply D (5 bases each). CDR1 and CDR2 (germline): MNHNS, SASEGT. This CDR3 has 16 residues. Deletions cut 3 bases from V and 4 bases from J, with 17 bases between. DNA for the CDR3: TGTGCCAGCAGTGAGGGGACCCTTCCAGGGTCAGATACGCAGTATTTT. Its protein product is CASSEGTLPGSDTQYF.

This clone has a single count. The chain's CDR3 is CASSLMRGGNTGELFF. Written as DNA, the CDR3 is TGCGCCAGCAGCTTGATGCGGGGGGGAAACACCGGGGAGCTGTTTTTT. This rearrangement joins TRBV5-1 to TRBJ2-2; 9 bases align to TRBD2. This CDR3 has 16 amino acids. The V gene's germline CDR1 is SGHRS and CDR2 YFSETQ. V trimming: 1 base; J trimming: 2 bases; junction bases outside the gene matches: 3. Full variable domain (outside the CDR3, taken from reference TRBV5-1 and TRBJ2-2): KAGVTQTPRYLIKTRGQQVTLSCSPISGHRSVSWYQQTPGQGLQFLFEYFSETQRNKGNFPGRFSGRQFSNSRSEMNVSTLELGDSALYLCASSLMRGGNTGELFFGEGSRLTVL.

Comments on this clone: At one boundary the junction diverges from the germline segment, which might be a read error. This chain uses TRBV6-1 with TRBJ1-2; D might be TRBD1 (5 bases). Germline lookup yields CDR1 MNHNS and CDR2 SASEGT. The CDR3 covers 15 residues. DNA for the CDR3: TGTGCCAGCAGTGAAGAACGGGGCGGCACCTATAGCTACACCTTC. Protein: CASSEERGGTYSYTF.

The count of this clone is one. This chain uses TRBV21-1 with TRBJ2-1; the D call of TRBD2 is as the table states it, not checked on the DNA. TRBV21-1 is a known pseudogene. The CDR3 runs to 14 residues. Here the CDR3 DNA reads TGTGCCAGCAGCAAATCCCCTCGCCGATTTAGGCAGTTCTTC. Encoded protein: CASSKSPRRFRQFF.

The chain joins TRBV2 to TRBJ2-5; D perhaps matches TRBD2 (5 bases). The assigned J gene may be wrong: the sequence end matches TRBJ2-7 better. Per germline, CDR1 SNHLY and CDR2 FYNNEI. The CDR3 is 14 amino acids. The CDR3 protein is CASSESWGAYEQYF. The DNA of the CDR3 is TGTGCCAGCAGTGAATCCTGGGGAGCCTACGAGCAGTACTTC.

The genes are TRBV28 and TRBJ2-1; D remains unclear. V dropped 2 bases and J dropped 9 bases, with 8 bases sitting between them. Germline V gene lookup returns CDR1 MDHEN and CDR2 SYDVKM. The CDR3 totals 12 residues. The CDR3 loop reads CASSLRAGEQFF. DNA for the CDR3: TGTGCCAGCAGTTTAAGGGCAGGTGAGCAGTTCTTC.

In DNA form, the CDR3 reads TGTGCCAGCAGTCCCGACAGGAGAAACAATCAGCCCCAGCATTTT. This codes for CASSPDRRNNQPQHF. The V call is TRBV4-2, the J call TRBJ1-5; D might be TRBD1 (6 bases). The length of the CDR3 is 15 residues. Germline V gives CDR1 LGHNA, CDR2 YNFKEQ. V was pared by 6 bases and J by 3 bases, with 15 bases between.

The genes are TRBV7-2 and TRBJ2-7; D is perhaps TRBD1 (5 bases). The CDR3 runs 14 residues. Germline CDR1 SGHTA, CDR2 FQGNSA. V lost 0 bases and J lost 1, with 7 bases in between. CDR3 sequence (DNA): TGTGCCAGCAGCTTAGCGGACACTTCCTACGAGCAGTACTTC. This gives the protein CASSLADTSYEQYF. The variable domain in full, completed from reference TRBV7-2 and TRBJ2-7, reads GAGVSQSPSNKVTEKGKDVELRCDPISGHTALYWYRQSLGQGLEFLIYFQGNSAPDKSGLPSDRFSAERTGGSVSTLTIQRTQQEDSAVYLCASSLADTSYEQYFGPGTRLTVT.

Of note for this clone: The same CDR3 is also encoded by other DNA sequences in this sample. The chain carries TRBV27 and TRBJ2-3; D remains ambiguous. The CDR3 runs 13 residues. The ends were cut back, 2 bases at V and 4 bases at J, with 7 bases in the middle. The germline gives CDR1 MNHEY, CDR2 SMNVEV (reference sequence). CDR3 DNA: TGTGCCAGCAGTTTAGGGCGCTCAGATACGCAGTATTTT. Translating it yields CASSLGRSDTQYF.

The chain is built from TRBV4-2 and TRBJ1-1; D unclear. V shed 0 bases and J shed 7 bases, with 9 bases lying between them. Germline assignment: CDR1 LGHNA and CDR2 YNFKEQ. The CDR3 is 13 residues long. In nucleotides, the CDR3 is TGTGCCAGCAGCCAAGACGGCGGCCTTGAAGCTTTCTTT. It is translated as CASSQDGGLEAFF.

The chain links TRBV7-2 to TRBJ2-5; possible D gene TRBD2, 6 bases. Trimming took 1 base from V and 2 from J, leaving 8 bases between them. The CDR3 spans 14 residues. Germline V gene lookup returns CDR1 SGHTA and CDR2 FQGNSA. CDR3 nucleotides: TGTGCCAGCAGCTTAGGGAGGGTTCAAGAGACCCAGTACTTC. The encoded protein is CASSLGRVQETQYF.

The chain combines TRBV9 with TRBJ1-3; D is uncertain. This CDR3 is built from 15 residues. V was clipped by 1 base and J by 0 bases, with 8 bases between them. Germline CDR1 is SGDLS and CDR2 is YYNGEE. The chain's CDR3 is CASSVSKDSGNTIYF. In DNA form, the CDR3 reads TGTGCCAGCAGCGTAAGTAAGGACTCTGGAAACACCATATATTTT.

The CDR3 is CASSSTTGPLRGYTF. CDR3 in DNA: TGTGCCAGCAGTTCCACGACAGGGCCGCTTCGCGGCTACACCTTC. The chain joins TRBV28 to TRBJ1-2, with 7 positions matching TRBD1. Per the germline V gene, CDR1 is MDHEN and CDR2 is SYDVKM. The CDR3 extends over 15 amino acids. The ends lost 4 bases at V and 8 bases at J; junction bases unmatched: 13.

The V call is TRBV2, the J call TRBJ2-1; TRBD1 aligns across 7 bases. This CDR3 spans 17 amino acids. V shed 6 bases and J 3 bases; nucleotides not matched to a gene: 14. Germline CDR1 and CDR2: SNHLY and FYNNEI. CDR3 nucleotides: TGTGCCAGCAGGACAGGGAATAGGGCTAAAAACTACAATGAGCAGTTCTTC. This translates into CASRTGNRAKNYNEQFF.